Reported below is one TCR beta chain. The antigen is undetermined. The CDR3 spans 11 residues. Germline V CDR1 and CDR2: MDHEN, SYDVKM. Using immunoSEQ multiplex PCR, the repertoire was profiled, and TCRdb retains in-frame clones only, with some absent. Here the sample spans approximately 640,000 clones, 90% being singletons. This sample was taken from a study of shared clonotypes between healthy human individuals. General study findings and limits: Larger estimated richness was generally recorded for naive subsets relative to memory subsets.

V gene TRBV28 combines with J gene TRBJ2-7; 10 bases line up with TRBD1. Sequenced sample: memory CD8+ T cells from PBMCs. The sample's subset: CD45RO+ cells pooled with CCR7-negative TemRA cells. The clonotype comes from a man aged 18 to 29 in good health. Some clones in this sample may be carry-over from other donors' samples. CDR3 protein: CATGQGYEQYF. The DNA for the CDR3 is TGTGCGACGGGACAGGGGTACGAGCAGTACTTC.